Described below is a single TCR beta chain sequence and its context. The target antigen is unknown. PCR used 60 Vbeta primers and 13 Jbeta primers. Some clones are missing from TCRdb's copy, which holds only in-frame ones; the method was immunoSEQ multiplex PCR. The sample contains 130,000 to 150,000 clones, around 73% of which appear only once. Losses at the gene ends were 6 bases for V and 6 bases for J; bases not matched to a gene: 10. The germline V gene has CDR1 ENHRY and CDR2 SYGVKD. This CDR3 comprises 15 residues. This record comes from a study of cytomegalovirus exposure and HLA in healthy donors. General study results and limits: One later analysis reportedly identified an Asian-associated ancestry cluster that showed fewer N-insertions than the roughly 640-donor mean.

This TCR was recovered from a female donor in good health and CMV-seronegative. Sequenced material: PBMCs. The chain combines TRBV10-3 with TRBJ2-3; 9 bases fit TRBD1. In DNA, the CDR3 is TGTGCCATCAGAGAAGGACAGGGGCTCCCCGATACGCAGTATTTT. As protein: CAIREGQGLPDTQYF.